A selection of T cell receptor beta chains follows, all from one sample in a study of OX40 agonist ivuxolimab in advanced cancers. Some clones are missing from TCRdb's copy, which holds only in-frame ones; the method was immunoSEQ multiplex PCR. The sample includes 95,000 to 150,000 clones, 90% to 95% of them seen just once. Sequenced material: CD4+ or CD8+ T cells sorted from blood, taken in a trial of the OX40 agonist ivuxolimab. These receptors were obtained from an adult with an advanced solid tumor such as melanoma, head and neck, liver or kidney cancer. The CDR3 runs from the conserved cysteine through the conserved F or W. The D gene is left open where the match is weak. A row's size may be missing; if present it is once, few, many or a size class.

d_gene: NA
abundance: NA
j_gene: TRBJ1-2
v_gene: TRBV7-3
CDR3nt: TGTGCCAGCAGACTCGGGCCGACAGATGGCTACACCTTC
CDR3aa: CASRLGPTDGYTF

d_gene: NA
abundance: NA
j_gene: TRBJ2-7
v_gene: TRBV6-5
CDR3nt: TGTGCCAGCAGTTCTACTCGGCCCTACGAGCAGTACTTC
CDR3aa: CASSSTRPYEQYF

d_gene: TRBD2
abundance: NA
j_gene: TRBJ2-3
v_gene: TRBV7-3
CDR3nt: TGTGCCAGCAGTCGGCAGGGACTAGCGGGAGGAGGGGATACGCAGTATTTT
CDR3aa: CASSRQGLAGGGDTQYF

d_gene: TRBD1
abundance: NA
j_gene: TRBJ2-7
v_gene: TRBV27
CDR3nt: TGTGCCAGCAGTTATACCGGGACAGGGAGAAGAGTCCCCTACGAGCAGTACTTC
CDR3aa: CASSYTGTGRRVPYEQYF

d_gene: NA
abundance: NA
j_gene: TRBJ2-3
v_gene: TRBV5-6
CDR3nt: TGTGCCAGCAGCCCGGTCGGATCAGATACGCAGTATTTT
CDR3aa: CASSPVGSDTQYF

d_gene: NA
abundance: NA
j_gene: TRBJ1-5
v_gene: TRBV6-6
CDR3nt: TGTGCCAGCTCCTACGGGGCCAGCAATCAGCCCCAGCATTTT
CDR3aa: CASSYGASNQPQHF

d_gene: NA
abundance: once
j_gene: TRBJ1-4
v_gene: TRBV1
CDR3nt: TGCACCAGCAGCCAAGGGACAGGGGGTGTTGAAAAACTGTTTTTT
CDR3aa: CTSSQGTGGVEKLFF

d_gene: NA
abundance: NA
j_gene: TRBJ1-2
v_gene: TRBV5-1
CDR3nt: TGCGCCAGCAGCTTGGTCGGGGGAAACTATGGCTACACCTTC
CDR3aa: CASSLVGGNYGYTF

d_gene: NA
abundance: once
j_gene: TRBJ2-1
v_gene: TRBV28
CDR3nt: TGTGCCAGCAAGGGCGGAGGCTCCTACAATGAGCAGTTCTTC
CDR3aa: CASKGGGSYNEQFF

d_gene: NA
abundance: NA
j_gene: TRBJ2-7
v_gene: TRBV18
CDR3nt: TGTGCCAGCTCACCACAGGGTTCCTACGAGCAGTACTTC
CDR3aa: CASSPQGSYEQYF